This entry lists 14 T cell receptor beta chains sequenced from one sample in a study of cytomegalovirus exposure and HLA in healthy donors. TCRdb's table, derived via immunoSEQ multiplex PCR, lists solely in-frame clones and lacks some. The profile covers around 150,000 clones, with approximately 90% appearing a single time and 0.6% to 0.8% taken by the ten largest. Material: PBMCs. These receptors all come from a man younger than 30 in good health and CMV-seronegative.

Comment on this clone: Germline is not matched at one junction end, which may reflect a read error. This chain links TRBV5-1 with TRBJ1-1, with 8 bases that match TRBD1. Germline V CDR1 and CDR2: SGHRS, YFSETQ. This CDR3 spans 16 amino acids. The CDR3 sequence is CASSLDRGILNAEAFF. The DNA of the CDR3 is TGCGCCAGCAGCTTGGACAGGGGGATTCTGAACGCTGAAGCTTTCTTT.

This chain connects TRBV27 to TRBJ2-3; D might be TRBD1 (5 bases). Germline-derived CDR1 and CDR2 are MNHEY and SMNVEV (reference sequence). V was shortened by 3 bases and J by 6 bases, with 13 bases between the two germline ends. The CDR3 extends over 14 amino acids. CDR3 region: CASSFKQASDTQYF. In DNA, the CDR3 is TGTGCCAGCAGTTTTAAACAGGCGTCGGATACGCAGTATTTT.

CDR3 coding DNA: TGTGCCAGCAGTGCCAGTTCTGGTGAGCAGTTCTTC. Translating gives CASSASSGEQFF. The genes are TRBV6-4 and TRBJ2-1; D uncertain. Trimming cost V 4 bases and J 9 bases, with 10 bases left between them. The length of the CDR3 is 12 residues. From germline, CDR1 is MRHNA and CDR2 SNTAGT.

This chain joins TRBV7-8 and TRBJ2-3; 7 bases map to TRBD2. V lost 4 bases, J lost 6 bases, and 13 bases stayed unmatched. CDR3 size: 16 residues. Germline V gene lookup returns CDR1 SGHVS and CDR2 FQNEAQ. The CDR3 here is CASSSTGTNPSDTQYF. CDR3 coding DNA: TGTGCCAGCAGCTCCACGGGGACTAACCCCTCGGATACGCAGTATTTT. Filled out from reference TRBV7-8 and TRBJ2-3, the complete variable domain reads GAGVSQSPRYKVAKRGQDVALRCDPISGHVSLFWYQQALGQGPEFLTYFQNEAQLDKSGLPSDRFFAERPEGSVSTLKIQRTQQEDSAVYLCASSSTGTNPSDTQYFGPGTRLTVL.

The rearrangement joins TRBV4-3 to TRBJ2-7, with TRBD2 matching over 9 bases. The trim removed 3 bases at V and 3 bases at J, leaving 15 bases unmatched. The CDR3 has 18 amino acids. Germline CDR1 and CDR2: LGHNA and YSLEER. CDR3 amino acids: CASSHAPGLAGWIYEQYV. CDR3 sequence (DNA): TGCGCCAGCAGCCATGCACCGGGACTAGCAGGATGGATCTACGAGCAGTACGTC.

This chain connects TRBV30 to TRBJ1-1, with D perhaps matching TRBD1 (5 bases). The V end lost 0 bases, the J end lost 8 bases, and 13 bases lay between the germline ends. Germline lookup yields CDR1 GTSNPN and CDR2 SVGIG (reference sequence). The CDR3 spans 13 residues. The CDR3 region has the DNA TGTGCCTGGAGTGTAGGGGTAAACCGAGAAGCTTTCTTT. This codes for CAWSVGVNREAFF.

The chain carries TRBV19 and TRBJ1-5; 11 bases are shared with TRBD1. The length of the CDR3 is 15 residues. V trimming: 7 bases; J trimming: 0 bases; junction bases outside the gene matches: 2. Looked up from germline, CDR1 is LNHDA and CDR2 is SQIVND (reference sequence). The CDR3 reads CASKGTGGSNQPQHF. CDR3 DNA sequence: TGTGCCAGTAAGGGGACAGGGGGTAGCAATCAGCCCCAGCATTTT.

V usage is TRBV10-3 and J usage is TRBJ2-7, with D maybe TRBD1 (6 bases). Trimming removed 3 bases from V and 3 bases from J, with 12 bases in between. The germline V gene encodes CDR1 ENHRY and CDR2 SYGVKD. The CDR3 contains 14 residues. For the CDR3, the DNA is TGTGCCATCAGTGATAGGCAGGGGAGCTACGAGCAGTACGTC. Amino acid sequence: CAISDRQGSYEQYV.

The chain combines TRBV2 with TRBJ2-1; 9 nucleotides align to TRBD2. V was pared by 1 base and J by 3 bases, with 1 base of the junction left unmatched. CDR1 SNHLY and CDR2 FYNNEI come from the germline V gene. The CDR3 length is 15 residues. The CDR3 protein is CASSEGLADYNEQFF. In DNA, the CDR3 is TGTGCCAGCAGTGAAGGACTAGCGGACTACAATGAGCAGTTCTTC.

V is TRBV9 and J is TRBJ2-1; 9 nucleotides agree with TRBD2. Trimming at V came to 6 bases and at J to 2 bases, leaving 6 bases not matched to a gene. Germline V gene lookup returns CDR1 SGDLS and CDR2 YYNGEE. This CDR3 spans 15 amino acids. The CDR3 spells CASTSSGTAYNEQFF. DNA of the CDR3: TGTGCCAGCACCTCTAGCGGGACCGCCTACAATGAGCAGTTCTTC.

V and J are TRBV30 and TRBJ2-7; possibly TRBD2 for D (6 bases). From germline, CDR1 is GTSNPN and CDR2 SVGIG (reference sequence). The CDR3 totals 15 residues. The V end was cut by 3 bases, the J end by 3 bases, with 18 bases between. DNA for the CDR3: TGTGCCTGGAGCGCCACCGGGACTCCGTTCTACGAGCAGTACTTC. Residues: CAWSATGTPFYEQYF.

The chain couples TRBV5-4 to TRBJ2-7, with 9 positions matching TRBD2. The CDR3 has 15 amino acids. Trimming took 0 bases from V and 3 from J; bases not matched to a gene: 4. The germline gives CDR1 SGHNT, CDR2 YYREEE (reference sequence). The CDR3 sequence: CASSLVAGVNYEQYF. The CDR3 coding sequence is TGTGCCAGCAGCTTGGTAGCGGGGGTTAACTACGAGCAGTACTTC.

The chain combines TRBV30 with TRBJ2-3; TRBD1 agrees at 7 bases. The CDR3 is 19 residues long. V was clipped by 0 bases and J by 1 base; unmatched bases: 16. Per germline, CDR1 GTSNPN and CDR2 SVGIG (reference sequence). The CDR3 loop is CAWSVGFDQGGFGTDTQYF. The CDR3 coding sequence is TGTGCCTGGAGTGTCGGGTTCGATCAAGGGGGCTTTGGCACAGATACGCAGTATTTT. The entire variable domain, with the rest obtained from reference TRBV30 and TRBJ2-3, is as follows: SQTIHQWPATLVQPVGSPLSLECTVEGTSNPNLYWYRQAAGRGLQLLFYSVGIGQISSEVPQNLSASRPQDRQFILSSKKLLLSDSGFYLCAWSVGFDQGGFGTDTQYFGPGTRLTVL.

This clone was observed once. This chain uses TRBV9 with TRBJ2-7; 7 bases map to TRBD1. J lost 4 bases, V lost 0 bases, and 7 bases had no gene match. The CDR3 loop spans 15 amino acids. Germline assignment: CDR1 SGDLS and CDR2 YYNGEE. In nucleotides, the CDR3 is TGTGCCAGCAGCGTAGGCTCAACAGGGGTTTACGAGCAGTACTTC. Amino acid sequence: CASSVGSTGVYEQYF.